This section outlines one T cell receptor beta chain sequence together with its context. Its antigen is as yet unknown. The data originate from a study of early T cells in non-severe SARS-CoV-2 infection. Study summary: Chains were not paired, and sequencing was done on bulk RNA from unsorted whole blood. General study results and limits: Private and CD4 specificities were missed by VDJdb matching, skewed to anti-spike CD8.

The protocol attached unique molecular identifiers to individual cDNA molecules. TCRdb re-analysed the 5' RACE reads in MiXCR, keeping a single row per CDR3 protein. Here the sample spans tens of thousands of distinct CDR3 sequences, around an eighth being singletons. V was shortened by 3 bases and J by 10 bases, with 13 bases between the two germline ends. Germline V gene sequence: CDR1 PRHDT, CDR2 FYEKMQ (reference sequence). This CDR3 spans 14 amino acids. The receptor's source is an adult who was a healthcare worker with PCR-confirmed SARS-CoV-2 infection or an uninfected control (not recorded which). The rearrangement links TRBV13 to TRBJ1-6, with a possible D match to TRBD1 (5 bases). The sequenced sample was whole blood, obtained at baseline. CDR3 in DNA: TGTGCCAGCAGCTTGGGCAGGGCGGCGTCACCCCTCCACTTT. This sequence encodes CASSLGRAASPLHF.